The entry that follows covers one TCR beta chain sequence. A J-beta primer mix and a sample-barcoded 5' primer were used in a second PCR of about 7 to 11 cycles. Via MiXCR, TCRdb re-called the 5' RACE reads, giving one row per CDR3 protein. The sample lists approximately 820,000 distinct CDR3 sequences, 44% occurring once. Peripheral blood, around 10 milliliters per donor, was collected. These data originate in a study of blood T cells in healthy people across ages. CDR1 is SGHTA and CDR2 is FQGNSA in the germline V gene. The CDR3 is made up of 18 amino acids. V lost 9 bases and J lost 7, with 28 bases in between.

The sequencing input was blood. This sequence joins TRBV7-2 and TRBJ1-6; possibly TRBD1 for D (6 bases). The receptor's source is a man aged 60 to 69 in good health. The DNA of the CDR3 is TGTGCCAGAAGATTGACAGGCGGACTCCCCCCGGGGAATTCACCCCTCCACTTT. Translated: CARRLTGGLPPGNSPLHF.